The clone carrying this T cell receptor beta chain was observed a few times. The antigen remains unidentified. An end of the junction differs from the germline gene, which may be a read error. The sample originates from a study of T-cell reconstitution after alpha-beta-depleted transplantation in children. Points from the study as a whole: From surviving recipient T cells and thymic progenitors came the high day-60 TCRbeta diversity observed in some patients.

Preparation of the TCRbeta library used unique molecular identifiers. TCRdb reanalysed the PCR reads using MiXCR and keeps one entry per CDR3 protein. Among around 580,000 distinct CDR3 sequences, over 25% were seen once, and the ten largest hold about 35%. This clonotype was sampled from a boy less than two years old with Wiskott-Aldrich syndrome, due to receive a stem cell transplant. Source: PBMCs, taken before TCRalphabeta/CD19-depleted stem cell transplant.

Here the CDR3 reads CSARGTGLLNQQFF. CDR3 nucleotides: TGCAGTGCTAGAGGGACCGGTCTTCTCAATCAGCAGTTCTTC. J is TRBJ2-1 and V is TRBV20-1, with D hard to call. CDR3 length: 14 residues. Germline loops: CDR1 DFQATT, CDR2 SNEGSKA (reference sequence).